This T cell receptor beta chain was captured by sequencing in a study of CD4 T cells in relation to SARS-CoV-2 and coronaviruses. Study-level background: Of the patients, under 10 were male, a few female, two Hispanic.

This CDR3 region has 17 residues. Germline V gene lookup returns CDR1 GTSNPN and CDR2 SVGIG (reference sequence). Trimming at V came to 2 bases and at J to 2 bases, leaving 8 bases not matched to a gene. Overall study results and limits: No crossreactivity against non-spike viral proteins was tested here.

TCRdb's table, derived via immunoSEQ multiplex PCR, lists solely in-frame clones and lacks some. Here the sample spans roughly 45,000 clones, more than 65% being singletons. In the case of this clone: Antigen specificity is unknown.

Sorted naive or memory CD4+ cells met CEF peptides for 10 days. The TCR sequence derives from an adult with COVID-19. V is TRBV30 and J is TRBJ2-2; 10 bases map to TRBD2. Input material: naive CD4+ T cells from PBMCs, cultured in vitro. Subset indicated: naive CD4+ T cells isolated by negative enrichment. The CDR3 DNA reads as TGTGCCTGGAGTTCTGGGGTAGCGGGAGGAAACACCGGGGAGCTGTTTTTT. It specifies CAWSSGVAGGNTGELFF.